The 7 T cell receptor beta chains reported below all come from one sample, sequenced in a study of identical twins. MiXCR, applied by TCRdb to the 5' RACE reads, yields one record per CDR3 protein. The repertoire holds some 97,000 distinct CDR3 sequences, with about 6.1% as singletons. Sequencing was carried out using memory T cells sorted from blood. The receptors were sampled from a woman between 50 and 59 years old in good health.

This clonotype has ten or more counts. CDR3 DNA: TGTGCCAGCAGCTTGGTTTTTCAGGGGGCGAAGGATGGCTACACCTTC. This encodes CASSLVFQGAKDGYTF. V usage is TRBV5-6 and J usage is TRBJ1-2; TRBD1 matches 8 bases. The CDR3 extends over 16 amino acids. The ends lost 0 bases at V and 6 bases at J; junction bases unmatched: 10. CDR1 and CDR2 (germline): SGHDT, YYEEEE.

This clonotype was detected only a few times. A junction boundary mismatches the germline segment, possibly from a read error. CDR3 DNA sequence: TGCGCCAGCTCTCGCCAAGGGAGCACCTGGGAGCTGTTTTTT. This codes for CASSRQGSTWELFF. The chain joins TRBV5-1 to TRBJ2-2; TRBD2 might be the D (5 bases). Germline assignment: CDR1 SGHRS and CDR2 YFSETQ. The length of the CDR3 is 14 residues.

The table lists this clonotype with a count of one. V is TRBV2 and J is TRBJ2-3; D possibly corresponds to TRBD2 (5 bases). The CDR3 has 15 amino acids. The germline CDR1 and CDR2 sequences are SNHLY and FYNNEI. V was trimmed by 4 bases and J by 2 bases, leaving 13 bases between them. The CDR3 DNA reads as TGTGCCAGCAGTGGAGGGCTAGGCTTCACAGATACGCAGTATTTT. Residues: CASSGGLGFTDTQYF.

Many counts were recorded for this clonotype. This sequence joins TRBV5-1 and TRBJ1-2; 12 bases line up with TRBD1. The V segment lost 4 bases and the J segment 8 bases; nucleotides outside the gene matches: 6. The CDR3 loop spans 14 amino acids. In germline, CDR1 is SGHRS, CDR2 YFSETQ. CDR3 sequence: CASSEGQGAGGYTF. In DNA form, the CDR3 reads TGCGCCAGCAGCGAGGGACAGGGGGCAGGCGGCTACACCTTC.

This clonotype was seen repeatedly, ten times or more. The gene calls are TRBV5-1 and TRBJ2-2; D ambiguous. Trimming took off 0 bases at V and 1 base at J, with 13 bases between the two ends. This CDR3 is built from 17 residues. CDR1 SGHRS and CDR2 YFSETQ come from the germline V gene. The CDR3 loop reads CASSLDPFSRNTGELFF. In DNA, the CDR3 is TGCGCCAGCAGCTTGGACCCTTTTAGCAGGAACACCGGGGAGCTGTTTTTT.

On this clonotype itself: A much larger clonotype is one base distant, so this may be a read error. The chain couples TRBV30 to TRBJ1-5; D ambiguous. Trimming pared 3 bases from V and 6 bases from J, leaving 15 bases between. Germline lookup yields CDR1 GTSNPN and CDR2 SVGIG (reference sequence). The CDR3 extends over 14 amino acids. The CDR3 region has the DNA TGTGCCTGGAGCGCTGAAAGGGAGGTTCAGCCCCAGCATTTT. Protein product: CAWSAEREVQPQHF. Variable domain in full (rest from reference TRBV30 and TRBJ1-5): SQTIHQWPATLVQPVGSPLSLECTVEGTSNPNLYWYRQAAGRGLQLLFYSVGIGQISSEVPQNLSASRPQDRQFILSSKKLLLSDSGFYLCAWSAEREVQPQHFGDGTRLSIL.

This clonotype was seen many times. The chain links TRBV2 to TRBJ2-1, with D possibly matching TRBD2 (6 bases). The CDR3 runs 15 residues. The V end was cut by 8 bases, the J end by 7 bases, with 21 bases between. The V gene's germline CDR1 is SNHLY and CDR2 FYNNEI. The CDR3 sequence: CASSVVGGPGNEQFF. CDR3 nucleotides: TGTGCCAGCTCTGTTGTGGGAGGCCCGGGGAATGAGCAGTTCTTC.